Below, 11 T cell receptor beta chains from the same sample are listed, as sequenced in a study of T cell responses to AZD1222 COVID-19 vaccine. Profiling relied on immunoSEQ multiplex PCR, and the TCRdb table lists in-frame clones only, not all of them. The data contain 100,000 to 150,000 clones, about 89% of them singletons. The sequenced sample was peripheral blood, obtained on day 0 of AZD1222 vaccination. All receptors derive from an adult in good health.

The V and J genes are TRBV7-8 and TRBJ1-1; D uncertain. The CDR3 spans 14 residues. Germline loops: CDR1 SGHVS, CDR2 FQNEAQ. The V gene lost 2 bases and the J gene lost 2 bases, with 9 bases spanning the gap. CDR3 protein: CASSLKRINTEAFF. The CDR3 DNA follows: TGTGCCAGCAGCTTAAAACGGATTAACACTGAAGCTTTCTTT.

This clone was seen a few times. The chain recombines TRBV5-1 with TRBJ2-2, with D possibly called TRBD1 or TRBD2 (6 bases each). Germline V gene sequence: CDR1 SGHRS, CDR2 YFSETQ. This CDR3 has 17 amino acids. V gave up 3 bases and J gave up 7 bases, with 22 bases separating them. The CDR3, as DNA: TGCGCCAGCAGCTGGCCCCCGGGGGCCCGCTCGGTCGGGGAGCTGTTTTTT. Amino acids: CASSWPPGARSVGELFF.

As regards this clone: Distinct nucleotide sequences in the sample also encode this CDR3. The gene calls are TRBV28 and TRBJ1-2, with D uncertain. Trimming removed 5 bases at V and 0 bases at J, with 7 bases between. The CDR3 runs 13 residues. Germline values: CDR1 MDHEN, CDR2 SYDVKM. DNA for the CDR3: TGTGCCAGCAGTCTCGACTCTAACTATGGCTACACCTTC. Translation gives CASSLDSNYGYTF.

The chain is built from TRBV7-2 and TRBJ2-1, with D tentatively TRBD2 (6 bases). This CDR3 spans 14 amino acids. The germline V and J ends were trimmed by 1 base and 5 bases, with 9 bases remaining between them. CDR1 is SGHTA, CDR2 FQGNSA, per germline. The CDR3 loop reads CASSLVERDNEQFF. CDR3 in DNA: TGTGCCAGCAGCTTAGTGGAGCGGGACAATGAGCAGTTCTTC.

V and J are TRBV21-1 and TRBJ2-3; TRBD1, the table's D call, was not compared with the DNA. TRBV21-1 is shown as a pseudogene. The CDR3 has 18 amino acids. The CDR3 coding sequence is TGTGCCAGCAGCAAAGGGTGTCTCGACAGGGTAAGCACAGATACGCAGTATTTT. Amino acids: CASSKGCLDRVSTDTQYF.

The gene calls are TRBV6-2 or TRBV6-3 and TRBJ1-1; no definite D call. V lost 6 bases and J 8 bases, leaving 16 bases between the germline ends. This CDR3 has 13 residues. The V gene's germline CDR1 is MNHEY and CDR2 SVGEGT. As DNA, the CDR3 is TGTGCCAGCAGCAACGCGGGCTCGGGGGAAGCTTTCTTT. Its protein product is CASSNAGSGEAFF.

The CDR3 is CASSYSKGAGTYNEQFF. CDR3 nucleotide sequence: TGTGCCAGCAGTTACTCGAAGGGGGCTGGCACCTACAATGAGCAGTTCTTC. J is TRBJ2-1 and V is TRBV6-2 or TRBV6-3; 7 nucleotides line up with TRBD1. The CDR3 is 17 residues long. After removal of 0 bases from V and 2 bases from J, the junction contained 7 bases not matched to a gene. CDR1 and CDR2 from the germline V gene are MNHEY and SVGEGT.

The chain joins TRBV10-1 to TRBJ2-1, with 8 bases aligning to TRBD2. The CDR3 has 13 amino acids. The ends lost 4 bases at V and 9 bases at J; junction bases unmatched: 5. Germline CDR1 and CDR2: WNHNN and SYGVQD (reference sequence). CDR3 protein: CASSGLATGEQFF. For the CDR3, the DNA is TGCGCCAGCAGTGGACTAGCGACGGGTGAGCAGTTCTTC.

This chain joins TRBV9 and TRBJ1-3, with D perhaps matching TRBD1 (6 bases). The germline CDR1 and CDR2 sequences are SGDLS and YYNGEE. The V and J ends lost 0 bases and 4 bases respectively, with 11 bases between them. The CDR3 is 15 residues long. CDR3 DNA sequence: TGTGCCAGCAGCGTAGGGGACATGACGGGAAACACCATATATTTT. Protein: CASSVGDMTGNTIYF.

V gene TRBV7-3 combines with J gene TRBJ2-7; 8 bases line up with TRBD2. CDR1 and CDR2 (germline): SGHTA, FQGTGA. The CDR3 covers 15 residues. V was clipped by 8 bases and J by 2 bases; unmatched bases: 11. The CDR3 DNA sequence: TGTGCCAGCTTCTCCTGGGCTAGCGGGCCCTACGAGCAGTACTTC. Its translation: CASFSWASGPYEQYF.

The chain links TRBV10-2 to TRBJ1-1; D possibly corresponds to TRBD1 (5 bases). V was cut by 2 bases and J by 1 base, with 17 bases left in between. CDR3 length: 17 amino acids. Germline lookup yields CDR1 WSHSY and CDR2 SAAADI. DNA of the CDR3: TGCGCCAGCAGTGAGCCGAGGCGGGGCCAGGCGAACACTGAAGCTTTCTTT. Translating it yields CASSEPRRGQANTEAFF.